This T cell receptor beta chain was obtained from a study of blood T cells in healthy people across ages. General observations from the study: Naive T cell percentage showed a strong correlation with the diversity of TCR beta. What prevented conclusive comparison of naive and antigen-experienced cells was that PBMCs were unsorted.

This CDR3 is built from 14 residues. Deletions cut 7 bases from V and 2 bases from J, with 17 bases between. Germline assignment: CDR1 DFQATT and CDR2 SNEGSKA (reference sequence). PCR was performed a second time for about 7 to 12 cycles using a sample-barcoded 5' primer and a J-beta primer mix. Using its own MiXCR run on the 5' RACE reads, TCRdb lists one record per CDR3 protein. The sample records 1.5 million to 2 million distinct CDR3 sequences, 40% to 55% being singletons. As concerns this clonotype: Antigen specificity is unknown.

Sequenced input: blood. The chain links TRBV20-1 to TRBJ2-5; no definite D call. This receptor was obtained from a woman aged 40 to 49 in good health. CDR3 residues: CSEGRIAAQETQYF. The CDR3 DNA reads as TGCAGTGAGGGCCGGATTGCAGCGCAAGAGACCCAGTACTTC.